This T cell receptor beta chain emerged from a study of cytomegalovirus exposure and HLA in healthy donors. On the study more broadly: In an earlier analysis, 90 million to 130 million unique TCR beta sequences were found from 150 million to 200 million T cells.

PCR involved 60 Vbeta and 13 Jbeta primers. Libraries were prepared by immunoSEQ multiplex PCR; TCRdb keeps only in-frame clonotypes and omits some of them. Counted here are some 57,000 clones, around three quarters occurring once; the ten biggest clones make up 19%. Germline-derived CDR1 and CDR2 are MNHEY and SVGAGI. This CDR3 has 16 residues. With V trimmed by 2 bases and J by 2 bases, 7 bases remained unmatched. The sequenced sample was PBMCs. The chain has TRBV6-5 and TRBJ2-3; 7 bases align to TRBD2. The receptor was isolated from a woman aged 55-69 years in good health and CMV-seropositive. DNA for the CDR3: TGTGCCAGCAGTTACACCTGGGGAGGGGACACAGATACGCAGTATTTT. Translated, it gives CASSYTWGGDTDTQYF.